This passage covers 3 T cell receptor beta chains from one sample sequenced in a study of read filtering for tumor transcriptome and immune sequencing. Molecular barcoded adaptors covering alpha/delta and beta/gamma chains were used on around 370 ng RNA. MiXCR was run by TCRdb on the reads, yielding one entry per CDR3 protein. The repertoire has 130,000 or so distinct CDR3 sequences, approximately 13% of them found once; the top ten carry 8.4%. The sample taken for sequencing was a population of CD138-negative cells sorted from bone marrow. The receptor source for this set is a donor at least 40 years old with multiple myeloma.

This clonotype has ten or more counts. The chain is built from TRBV20-1 and TRBJ1-4; D gene ambiguous. The CDR3 consists of 14 residues. Trimming shortened V by 6 bases and J by 0 bases, and 11 bases separated the two germline ends. Germline CDR1 DFQATT, CDR2 SNEGSKA (reference sequence). The CDR3 coding sequence is TGCAGTGCCACGGTGCCGACAACTAATGAAAAACTGTTTTTT. This translates into CSATVPTTNEKLFF.

This clonotype was counted at least ten times. This chain links TRBV28 with TRBJ2-1, with 9 positions matching TRBD2. Germline V gives CDR1 MDHEN, CDR2 SYDVKM. This CDR3 has 15 residues. Trimming at V came to 6 bases and at J to 10 bases, leaving 13 bases not matched to a gene. The CDR3 sequence is CASSRAGTSRGEQFF. CDR3 coding DNA: TGTGCCAGCAGCCGTGCCGGGACTAGCCGTGGCGAGCAGTTCTTC.

This clonotype was seen ten or more times. This sequence joins TRBV6-1 and TRBJ2-2; 8 bases map to TRBD1. There are 14 residues in the CDR3. Germline CDR1 MNHNS, CDR2 SASEGT. Unmatched junction bases numbered 6, after V lost 7 bases and J lost 5 bases. The CDR3 protein is CASTLTGETGELFF. The CDR3 coding sequence is TGTGCCAGCACCCTGACAGGGGAAACCGGGGAGCTGTTTTTT.